This entry lists 8 T cell receptor beta chains sequenced from one sample in a study of blood T cell repertoires in COVID-19. TCRdb keeps only in-frame clones here, not all; method: immunoSEQ multiplex PCR. The sample lists fewer than 600,000 clones, around 87% seen once, with about 2% in the top ten. Sequenced sample: PBMCs or T cells enriched from blood (not recorded which). These receptors were obtained from a woman aged 40-49 years who had recovered from COVID-19.

The DNA of the CDR3 is TGTGCCAGCAGCTCGACAGGTTTAAACTATGGCTACACCTTC. It yields the protein CASSSTGLNYGYTF. This chain uses TRBV9 with TRBJ1-2; tentatively, D is TRBD1 (6 bases). Trimming took 4 bases from V and 2 from J, leaving 12 bases between them. The CDR3 covers 14 residues. Per the germline V gene, CDR1 is SGDLS and CDR2 is YYNGEE.

This clone was counted a single time. The chain uses TRBV10-3 and TRBJ1-2, with 9 bases that match TRBD1. The germline V gene has CDR1 ENHRY and CDR2 SYGVKD. V trimming: 3 bases; J trimming: 2 bases; junction bases outside the gene matches: 4. The CDR3 contains 15 residues. This CDR3 is CAISEGQGSNYGYTF. The CDR3 region has the DNA TGTGCCATCAGTGAAGGACAGGGGAGCAACTATGGCTACACCTTC.

This clone has just a few counts. This chain uses TRBV10-2 with TRBJ1-1; D is possibly TRBD1 (5 bases). V dropped 6 bases and J dropped 0 bases, with 8 bases sitting between them. Germline CDR1 and CDR2: WSHSY and SAAADI. This CDR3 is 13 amino acids long. CDR3 amino acids: CASRRQMNTEAFF. CDR3 coding DNA: TGCGCCAGCAGGAGACAGATGAACACTGAAGCTTTCTTT.

DNA of the CDR3: TGTGCCAGCAGTTTGGAACAAACGGGCTCCTATAATTCACCCCTCCACTTT. Translation: CASSLEQTGSYNSPLHF. The chain joins TRBV27 to TRBJ1-6, with D uncertain. Trimming left V 3 bases short and J 0 bases short, with 12 bases between. The CDR3 is made up of 17 amino acids. Germline V CDR1 and CDR2: MNHEY, SMNVEV (reference sequence).

This chain connects TRBV9 to TRBJ2-2; a possible D gene is TRBD1 (6 bases). The CDR3 is 15 residues long. Trimming left V 2 bases short and J 5 bases short, with 13 bases between. Germline V CDR1 and CDR2: SGDLS, YYNGEE. The CDR3 protein is CASSVDNRDTGELFF. In nucleotides, the CDR3 is TGTGCCAGCAGCGTCGATAACAGGGATACCGGGGAGCTGTTTTTT.

This chain joins TRBV7-2 and TRBJ1-3, with no clear D. Deletions cut 4 bases from V and 9 bases from J, with 13 bases between. Germline CDR1 SGHTA, CDR2 FQGNSA. CDR3 size: 13 residues. CDR3 region: CASSSRSAGTIYF. CDR3 nucleotides: TGTGCCAGCAGCTCTCGGTCAGCGGGCACCATATATTTT. The full variable domain, rest sourced from reference TRBV7-2 and TRBJ1-3, is GAGVSQSPSNKVTEKGKDVELRCDPISGHTALYWYRQSLGQGLEFLIYFQGNSAPDKSGLPSDRFSAERTGGSVSTLTIQRTQQEDSAVYLCASSSRSAGTIYFGEGSWLTVV.

The chain has TRBV18 and TRBJ1-6, with 8 bases fitting TRBD1. Per germline, CDR1 KGHSH and CDR2 LQKENI. There are 16 residues in the CDR3. V was clipped by 6 bases and J by 10 bases; unmatched bases: 14. The CDR3: CASSPTKDRAQSPLHF. The CDR3, as DNA: TGTGCCAGCTCTCCCACCAAGGACAGGGCACAGTCACCCCTCCACTTT.

V usage is TRBV5-8 and J usage is TRBJ1-5; 8 nucleotides match TRBD1. Germline values: CDR1 SGHTS, CDR2 YDEGEE. J lost 6 bases, V lost 4 bases, and 6 bases had no gene match. This CDR3 has 14 amino acids. The CDR3 DNA sequence: TGTGCCAGCAGCCTTGGGACAGGCAGTCAGCCCCAGCATTTT. Protein sequence: CASSLGTGSQPQHF.